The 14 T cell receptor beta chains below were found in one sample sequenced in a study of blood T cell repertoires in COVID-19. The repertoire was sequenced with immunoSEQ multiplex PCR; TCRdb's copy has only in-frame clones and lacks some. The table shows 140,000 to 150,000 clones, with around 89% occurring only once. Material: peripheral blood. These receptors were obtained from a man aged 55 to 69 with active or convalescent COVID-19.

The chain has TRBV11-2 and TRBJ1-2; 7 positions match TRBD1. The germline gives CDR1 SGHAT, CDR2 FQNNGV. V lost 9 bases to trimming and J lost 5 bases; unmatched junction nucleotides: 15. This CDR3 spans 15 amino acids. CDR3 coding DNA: TGTGCCAGTTCCGTGGCGGGCAGGGGGACGTATGGCTACACCTTC. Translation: CASSVAGRGTYGYTF.

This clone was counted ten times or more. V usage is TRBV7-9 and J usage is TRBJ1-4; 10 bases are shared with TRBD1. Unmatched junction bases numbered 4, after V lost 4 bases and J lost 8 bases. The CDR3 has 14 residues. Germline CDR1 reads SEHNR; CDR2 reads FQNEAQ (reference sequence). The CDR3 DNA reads TGTGCCAGCAGCTCAGCGGGACAGGGGGAAAAACTGTTTTTT. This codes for CASSSAGQGEKLFF.

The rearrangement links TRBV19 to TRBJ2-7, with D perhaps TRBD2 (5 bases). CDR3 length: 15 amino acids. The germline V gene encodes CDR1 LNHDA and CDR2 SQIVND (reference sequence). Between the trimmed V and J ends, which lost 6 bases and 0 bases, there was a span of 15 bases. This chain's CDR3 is CASSMRALDSYEQYF. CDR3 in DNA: TGTGCCAGTAGCATGCGGGCCCTCGACTCCTACGAGCAGTACTTC.

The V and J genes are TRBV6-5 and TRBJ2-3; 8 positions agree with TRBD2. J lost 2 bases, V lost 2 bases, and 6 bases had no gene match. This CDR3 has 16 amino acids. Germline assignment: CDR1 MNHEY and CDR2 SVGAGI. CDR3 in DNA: TGTGCCAGCAGTTACGTGGCGGGGGGTCCCACAGATACGCAGTATTTT. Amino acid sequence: CASSYVAGGPTDTQYF.

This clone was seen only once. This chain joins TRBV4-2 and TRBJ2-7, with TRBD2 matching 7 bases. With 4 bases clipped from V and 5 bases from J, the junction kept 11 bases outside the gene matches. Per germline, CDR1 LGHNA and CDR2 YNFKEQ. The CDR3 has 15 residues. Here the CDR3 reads CASSPYGGGPDEQYF. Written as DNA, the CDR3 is TGTGCCAGCAGCCCCTACGGGGGAGGGCCGGACGAGCAGTACTTC.

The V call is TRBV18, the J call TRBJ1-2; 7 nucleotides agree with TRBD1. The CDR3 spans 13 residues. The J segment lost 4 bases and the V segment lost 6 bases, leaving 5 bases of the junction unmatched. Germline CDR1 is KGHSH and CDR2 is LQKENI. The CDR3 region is CASSVDRVYGYTF. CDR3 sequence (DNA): TGTGCCAGCTCCGTTGACAGGGTCTATGGCTACACCTTC.

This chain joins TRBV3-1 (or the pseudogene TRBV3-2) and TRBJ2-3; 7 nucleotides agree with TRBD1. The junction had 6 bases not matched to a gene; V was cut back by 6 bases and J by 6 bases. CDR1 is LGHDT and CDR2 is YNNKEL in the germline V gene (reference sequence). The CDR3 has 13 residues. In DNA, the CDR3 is TGTGCCAGCAGTAGGGGGCTGGGGGATACGCAGTATTTT. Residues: CASSRGLGDTQYF.

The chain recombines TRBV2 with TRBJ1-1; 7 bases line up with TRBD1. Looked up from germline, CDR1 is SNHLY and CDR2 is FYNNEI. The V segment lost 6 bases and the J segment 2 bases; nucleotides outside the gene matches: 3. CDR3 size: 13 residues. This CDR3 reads CASRRTGNTEAFF. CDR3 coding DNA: TGTGCCAGCAGAAGGACAGGTAACACTGAAGCTTTCTTT. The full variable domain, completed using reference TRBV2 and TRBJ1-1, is EPEVTQTPSHQVTQMGQEVILRCVPISNHLYFYWYRQILGQKVEFLVSFYNNEISEKSEIFDDQFSVERPDGSNFTLKIRSTKLEDSAMYFCASRRTGNTEAFFGQGTRLTVV.

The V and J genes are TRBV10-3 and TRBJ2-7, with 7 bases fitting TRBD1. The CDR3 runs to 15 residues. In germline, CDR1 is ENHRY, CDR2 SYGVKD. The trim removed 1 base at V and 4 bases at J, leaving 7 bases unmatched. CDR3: CAISEYRGSSYEQYF. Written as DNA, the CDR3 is TGTGCCATCAGTGAGTACAGGGGATCTAGTTACGAGCAGTACTTC.

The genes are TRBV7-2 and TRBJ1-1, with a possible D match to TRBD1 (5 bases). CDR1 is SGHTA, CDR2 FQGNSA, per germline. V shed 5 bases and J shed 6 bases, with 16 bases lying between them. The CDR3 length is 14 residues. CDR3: CASSPLLGGSEAFF. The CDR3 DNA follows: TGTGCCAGCAGCCCTCTCCTCGGGGGTTCTGAAGCTTTCTTT.

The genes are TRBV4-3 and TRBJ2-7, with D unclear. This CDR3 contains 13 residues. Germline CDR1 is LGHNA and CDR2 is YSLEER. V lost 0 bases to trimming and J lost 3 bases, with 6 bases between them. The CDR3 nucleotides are TGCGCCAGCAGCCAAGAAAACTACTACGAGCAGTACTTC. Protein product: CASSQENYYEQYF.

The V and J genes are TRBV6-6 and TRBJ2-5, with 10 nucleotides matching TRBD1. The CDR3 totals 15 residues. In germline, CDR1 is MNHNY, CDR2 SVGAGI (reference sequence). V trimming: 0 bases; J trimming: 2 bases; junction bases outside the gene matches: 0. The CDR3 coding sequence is TGTGCCAGCAGTTACTCGGGACAGGGGCAAGAGACCCAGTACTTC. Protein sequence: CASSYSGQGQETQYF.

CDR3 region: CASTPAGGVKQPQHF. DNA of the CDR3: TGTGCCAGCACCCCCGCGGGAGGGGTTAAGCAGCCCCAGCATTTT. The genes are TRBV28 and TRBJ1-5; D might be TRBD1 (5 bases). The CDR3 loop spans 15 amino acids. CDR1 MDHEN and CDR2 SYDVKM come from the germline V gene. V was shortened by 7 bases and J by 7 bases, with 20 bases between the two germline ends.

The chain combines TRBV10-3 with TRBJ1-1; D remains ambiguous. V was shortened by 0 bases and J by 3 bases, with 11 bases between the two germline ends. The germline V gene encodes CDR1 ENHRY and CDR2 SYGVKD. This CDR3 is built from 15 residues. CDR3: CAISESPPRDTEAFF. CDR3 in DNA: TGTGCCATCAGTGAGTCGCCCCCGAGGGACACTGAAGCTTTCTTT.